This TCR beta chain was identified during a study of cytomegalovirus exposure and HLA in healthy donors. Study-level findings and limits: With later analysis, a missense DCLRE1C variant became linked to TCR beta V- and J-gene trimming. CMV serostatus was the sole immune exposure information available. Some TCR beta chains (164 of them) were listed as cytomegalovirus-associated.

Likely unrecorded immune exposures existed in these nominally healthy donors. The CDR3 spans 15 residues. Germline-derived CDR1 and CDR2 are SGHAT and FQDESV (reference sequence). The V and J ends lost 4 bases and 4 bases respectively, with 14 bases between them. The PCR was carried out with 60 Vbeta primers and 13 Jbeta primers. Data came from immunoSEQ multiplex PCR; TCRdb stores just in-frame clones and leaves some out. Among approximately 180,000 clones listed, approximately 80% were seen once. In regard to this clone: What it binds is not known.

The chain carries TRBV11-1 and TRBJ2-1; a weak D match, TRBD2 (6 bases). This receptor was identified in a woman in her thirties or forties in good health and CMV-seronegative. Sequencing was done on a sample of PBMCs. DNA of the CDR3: TGTGCCAGCAGCTACTTAGCTGGAGGGTACAATGAGCAGTTCTTC. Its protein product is CASSYLAGGYNEQFF.